These 32 T cell receptor beta chains were sequenced from one sample in a study of somatic mutations in T cells in chronic GVHD. Generated by immunoSEQ multiplex PCR, the TCRdb table keeps only in-frame clones and is missing some. The table has about 13,000 clones, about 80% seen once; the top ten hold 32%. Specimen: Vbeta20-negative CD4+ T cells from blood. These receptors came from a male patient aged 45 to 59 with chronic graft-versus-host disease. Some T cells may possibly be graft donor cells.

The gene calls are TRBV6-5 and TRBJ1-6, with a tentative D call TRBD1 (6 bases). CDR1 MNHEY and CDR2 SVGAGI come from the germline V gene. The germline V and J ends were trimmed by 4 bases and 6 bases, with 16 bases remaining between them. The CDR3 spans 16 residues. CDR3 sequence (DNA): TGTGCCAGCAGTTCCGTTCGACAGGCGGTTAATTCACCCCTCCACTTT. Protein product: CASSSVRQAVNSPLHF.

V usage is TRBV18 and J usage is TRBJ2-2; D might be TRBD2 (6 bases). With 2 bases removed from V and 6 bases from J, the gap between germline ends came to 13 bases. In germline, CDR1 is KGHSH, CDR2 LQKENI. The length of the CDR3 is 15 residues. CDR3 region: CASSPTTGGAGELFF. As DNA, the CDR3 is TGTGCCAGCTCACCAACCACAGGAGGGGCCGGGGAGCTGTTTTTT.

V usage is TRBV4-2 and J usage is TRBJ1-6, with 7 nucleotides matching TRBD1. V shed 0 bases, J shed 6 bases, and the junction held 5 bases outside the gene matches. CDR3 length equals 16 residues. Looked up from germline, CDR1 is LGHNA and CDR2 is YNFKEQ. CDR3 protein: CASSQDRQGSNSPLHF. The CDR3 DNA follows: TGTGCCAGCAGCCAAGACCGACAGGGTTCTAATTCACCCCTCCACTTT.

The chain employs TRBV7-3 and TRBJ2-2; TRBD1 matches at 8 bases. The CDR3 is made up of 14 amino acids. With 5 bases clipped from V and 7 bases from J, the junction kept 6 bases outside the gene matches. Germline loops: CDR1 SGHTA, CDR2 FQGTGA. The chain's CDR3 is CASSADRGRGELFF. The CDR3 region has the DNA TGTGCCAGCAGCGCAGACAGGGGTCGCGGGGAGCTGTTTTTT.

The chain joins TRBV7-2 to TRBJ2-3; D not resolved. Germline V gene data show CDR1 as SGHTA and CDR2 as FQGNSA. The CDR3 consists of 15 residues. V lost 2 bases, J lost 0 bases, and 9 bases lay in between. Here the CDR3 DNA reads TGTGCCAGCAGCTTACAGCAGACTAGCACAGATACGCAGTATTTT. Encoded protein: CASSLQQTSTDTQYF.

A single count supports this clone. The chain has TRBV25-1 and TRBJ2-7; 7 bases fit TRBD1. CDR1 and CDR2 from the germline V gene are MGHDK and SYGVNS. CDR3 size: 15 residues. After removal of 2 bases from V and 2 bases from J, the junction contained 6 bases not matched to a gene. The CDR3 is CASSEGGDRAYEQYF. The CDR3 region has the DNA TGTGCCAGCAGTGAAGGGGGAGACAGGGCCTACGAGCAGTACTTC.

V and J are TRBV19 and TRBJ2-7; TRBD1 matches 9 bases. The CDR3 runs 17 residues. Trimming cost V 4 bases and J 5 bases; bases outside gene matches: 15. Germline V gene data show CDR1 as LNHDA and CDR2 as SQIVND (reference sequence). The CDR3 here is CASSTRRRDRVSHEQYF. The CDR3 DNA sequence: TGTGCCAGTAGTACTCGGCGCCGGGACAGGGTTTCCCACGAGCAGTACTTC.

This sequence joins TRBV28 and TRBJ1-1, with 8 bases that match TRBD1. V lost 5 bases to trimming and J lost 4 bases; unmatched junction nucleotides: 3. Germline V gene lookup returns CDR1 MDHEN and CDR2 SYDVKM. The CDR3 has 13 residues. The CDR3 nucleotides are TGTGCCAGCAGTGGAGGACAGGGCACTGAAGCTTTCTTT. It is translated as CASSGGQGTEAFF.

The rearrangement uses TRBV6-1 and TRBJ2-5, with TRBD2 matching over 14 bases. Germline CDR1 reads MNHNS; CDR2 reads SASEGT. The CDR3 length is 15 residues. V dropped 4 bases and J dropped 6; count of bases not matched to a gene: 4. CDR3 coding DNA: TGTGCCAGCAGTGGGACTAGCGGGGGGAGGCAGACCCAGTACTTC. Its translation: CASSGTSGGRQTQYF.

The chain recombines TRBV28 with TRBJ2-1, with a tentative D call TRBD2 (6 bases). Per germline, CDR1 MDHEN and CDR2 SYDVKM. V was cut by 6 bases and J by 9 bases, with 15 bases left in between. This CDR3 is built from 13 residues. DNA for the CDR3: TGTGCCAGCAGCCCGGGACTTCGGGGTGAGCAGTTCTTC. It codes for CASSPGLRGEQFF.

The chain combines TRBV28 with TRBJ1-4; no clear D gene. Per the germline V gene, CDR1 is MDHEN and CDR2 is SYDVKM. The V and J ends lost 4 bases and 8 bases respectively, with 20 bases between them. CDR3 length: 16 amino acids. As DNA, the CDR3 is TGTGCCAGCAGTTCCACCTCAGACCCCAGCGGGGAAAAACTGTTTTTT. It is translated as CASSSTSDPSGEKLFF.

This rearrangement joins TRBV16 to TRBJ1-5, with a weak D call TRBD1 (6 bases). The CDR3 is made up of 15 amino acids. Per the germline V gene, CDR1 is KGHSY and CDR2 is FQNENV. Trimming left V 4 bases short and J 3 bases short, with 13 bases between. CDR3 coding DNA: TGTGCCAGCAGCCCCACCCCAGGGGCCAATCAGCCCCAGCATTTT. Translation gives CASSPTPGANQPQHF. Together with reference TRBV16 and TRBJ1-5, the CDR3 gives the full variable domain: GEEVAQTPKHLVRGEGQKAKLYCAPIKGHSYVFWYQQVLKNEFKFLISFQNENVFDETGMPKERFSAKCLPNSPCSLEIQATKLEDSAVYFCASSPTPGANQPQHFGDGTRLSIL.

The chain combines TRBV5-4 with TRBJ2-1, with 9 nucleotides matching TRBD2. Germline V gene sequence: CDR1 SGHNT, CDR2 YYREEE (reference sequence). The trim removed 3 bases at V and 7 bases at J, leaving 8 bases unmatched. The CDR3 totals 15 residues. The CDR3 nucleotides are TGTGCCAGCAGCTCCGAAACGCGGGAGGGAAATGAGCAGTTCTTC. It codes for CASSSETREGNEQFF.

The rearrangement joins TRBV10-2 to TRBJ2-7; maybe TRBD1 (6 bases). With 6 bases removed from V and 6 bases from J, the gap between germline ends came to 18 bases. The CDR3 totals 14 residues. The germline V gene has CDR1 WSHSY and CDR2 SAAADI. The chain's CDR3 is CASRERQGSVEQYF. Written as DNA, the CDR3 is TGCGCCAGCAGGGAGCGCCAGGGGTCGGTCGAGCAGTACTTC.

The chain links TRBV6-6 to TRBJ2-7; D perhaps matches TRBD2 (6 bases). Germline CDR1 is MNHNY and CDR2 is SVGAGI (reference sequence). This CDR3 has 13 amino acids. With 10 bases removed from V and 6 bases from J, the gap between germline ends came to 19 bases. CDR3: CATAGFTVGEQYF. The CDR3 DNA reads TGTGCCACCGCGGGATTCACCGTGGGCGAGCAGTACTTC.

V and J are TRBV6-6 and TRBJ1-2; D call uncertain. Germline lookup yields CDR1 MNHNY and CDR2 SVGAGI (reference sequence). V was clipped by 6 bases and J by 2 bases, with 7 bases between them. The CDR3 extends over 12 amino acids. Here the CDR3 DNA reads TGTGCCAGCAGCTCGGAGAACTATGGCTACACCTTC. Translating it yields CASSSENYGYTF.

The chain employs TRBV4-1 and TRBJ2-2, with a tentative D call TRBD2 (6 bases). The CDR3 contains 16 residues. Germline-derived CDR1 and CDR2 are MGHRA and YSYEKL. V dropped 2 bases and J dropped 4 bases, with 14 bases sitting between them. In DNA form, the CDR3 reads TGCGCCAGCAGCCAATCGACTAGTTCTATCACCGGGGAGCTGTTTTTT. Its protein product is CASSQSTSSITGELFF.

In regard to this clone: Other nucleotide sequences from this sample produce the same CDR3. The chain recombines TRBV2 with TRBJ1-1, with 11 nucleotides matching TRBD1. Germline values: CDR1 SNHLY, CDR2 FYNNEI. Losses at the gene ends were 0 bases for V and 6 bases for J; bases not matched to a gene: 3. The CDR3 consists of 15 residues. The CDR3 region is CASSEAPGQGAEAFF. The DNA for the CDR3 is TGTGCCAGCAGTGAAGCTCCGGGACAGGGGGCTGAAGCTTTCTTT.

The chain combines TRBV7-9 with TRBJ1-2, with 9 bases fitting TRBD1. The CDR3 contains 14 residues. CDR1 is SEHNR, CDR2 FQNEAQ, per germline (reference sequence). The trim removed 0 bases at V and 5 bases at J, leaving 1 base unmatched. The CDR3 loop is CASSLAGTGYGYTF. The CDR3 region has the DNA TGTGCCAGCAGCTTAGCCGGGACAGGGTATGGCTACACCTTC.

V and J are TRBV18 and TRBJ1-4; 7 bases align to TRBD1. This CDR3 comprises 17 residues. Germline trimming cut 6 bases from V and 0 bases from J; bases unmatched to any gene: 10. Germline V gives CDR1 KGHSH, CDR2 LQKENI. For the CDR3, the DNA is TGTGCCAGCTCCCCGCGGGACAGCACCGCAACTAATGAAAAACTGTTTTTT. Its translation: CASSPRDSTATNEKLFF.

The chain links TRBV7-2 to TRBJ2-3; D is unresolved. This CDR3 region has 13 residues. V was pared by 5 bases and J by 2 bases, with 8 bases between. Germline assignment: CDR1 SGHTA and CDR2 FQGNSA. The DNA for the CDR3 is TGTGCCAGCAGCCCCCAAAACACAGATACGCAGTATTTT. Its translation is CASSPQNTDTQYF.

The chain is built from TRBV27 and TRBJ2-7; TRBD1 aligns across 10 bases. The junction had 4 bases not matched to a gene; V was cut back by 6 bases and J by 2 bases. In germline, CDR1 is MNHEY, CDR2 SMNVEV (reference sequence). The CDR3 loop spans 14 amino acids. The CDR3 here is CASSRQGATYEQYF. The CDR3, as DNA: TGTGCCAGCAGCCGACAGGGGGCGACCTACGAGCAGTACTTC.

This clone was seen a handful of times. J is TRBJ1-1 and V is TRBV7-3; tentatively, D is TRBD1 (6 bases). V lost 0 bases and J lost 1, with 6 bases in between. The CDR3 length is 14 residues. The germline CDR1 and CDR2 sequences are SGHTA and FQGTGA. CDR3 DNA sequence: TGTGCCAGCAGCTTAACAGGGGGGAACACTGAAGCTTTCTTT. It is translated as CASSLTGGNTEAFF.

The V and J genes are TRBV7-8 and TRBJ2-5, with a weak D call TRBD2 (6 bases). The J call is doubtful: the DNA matches TRBJ2-7 better. Germline loops: CDR1 SGHVS, CDR2 FQNEAQ. The CDR3 contains 14 residues. The CDR3 bases are TGTGCCAGCAGCTTAGCGGCGGGGACCTACGAGCAGTACTTC. Translated, it gives CASSLAAGTYEQYF.

The chain carries TRBV9 and TRBJ2-5; 12 positions agree with TRBD2. CDR1 and CDR2 from the germline V gene are SGDLS and YYNGEE. CDR3 length: 18 residues. Germline trimming cut 0 bases from V and 4 bases from J; bases unmatched to any gene: 10. The CDR3 DNA reads TGTGCCAGCAGCGTAGCCCCCTCCCCGGGACTAGCGGGAGAGACCCAGTACTTC. Protein sequence: CASSVAPSPGLAGETQYF.

The chain is built from TRBV6-5 and TRBJ2-5; TRBD2 might be the D (5 bases). Germline loops: CDR1 MNHEY, CDR2 SVGAGI. Trimming took off 5 bases at V and 1 base at J, with 8 bases between the two ends. The CDR3 runs to 13 residues. The CDR3 spells CASSAGIQETQYF. As DNA, the CDR3 is TGTGCCAGCAGTGCCGGGATCCAAGAGACCCAGTACTTC.

The chain uses TRBV19 and TRBJ2-3; 10 bases agree with TRBD1. The germline V gene encodes CDR1 LNHDA and CDR2 SQIVND (reference sequence). This CDR3 contains 14 residues. The junction had 3 bases not matched to a gene; V was cut back by 3 bases and J by 6 bases. CDR3 DNA sequence: TGTGCCAGTAGTATCGACAGGGGGCTTGATACGCAGTATTTT. As protein: CASSIDRGLDTQYF.

The chain has TRBV7-2 and TRBJ2-7, with 7 bases fitting TRBD1. Germline V gives CDR1 SGHTA, CDR2 FQGNSA. The CDR3 is 15 amino acids. V shed 5 bases, J shed 4 bases, and the junction held 11 bases outside the gene matches. In nucleotides, the CDR3 is TGTGCCAGCAGCCTAAACCCGGGACAGAGGTACGAGCAGTACTTC. The encoded protein is CASSLNPGQRYEQYF.

This chain uses TRBV6-5 with TRBJ1-2; 7 bases fit TRBD1. This CDR3 spans 14 amino acids. J gave up 8 bases and V 6 bases, and 12 bases lay outside the gene matches. CDR1 MNHEY and CDR2 SVGAGI come from the germline V gene. CDR3 loop: CASRSSRDRGGYTF. The CDR3 DNA reads as TGTGCCAGCAGGTCCTCCCGGGACAGAGGGGGCTACACCTTC.

The J gene is TRBJ1-5, the V gene TRBV19; D perhaps matches TRBD1 (5 bases). V lost 5 bases, J lost 0 bases, and 20 bases lay in between. The germline gives CDR1 LNHDA, CDR2 SQIVND (reference sequence). This CDR3 has 18 residues. CDR3 loop: CASSPQGRSFNSNQPQHF. DNA of the CDR3: TGTGCCAGTAGTCCCCAGGGCCGTAGTTTTAATAGCAATCAGCCCCAGCATTTT. Full variable domain (missing parts from reference TRBV19 and TRBJ1-5): DGGITQSPKYLFRKEGQNVTLSCEQNLNHDAMYWYRQDPGQGLRLIYYSQIVNDFQKGDIAEGYSVSREKKESFPLTVTSAQKNPTAFYLCASSPQGRSFNSNQPQHFGDGTRLSIL.

The V gene is TRBV25-1, the J gene TRBJ2-4; D is unclear. V was shortened by 6 bases and J by 6 bases, with 9 bases between the two germline ends. The V gene's germline CDR1 is MGHDK and CDR2 SYGVNS. The CDR3 sequence is 12 residues long. CDR3 bases: TGTGCCAGCAGCCCACATGGAAACATTCAGTACTTC. Its translation is CASSPHGNIQYF.

The rearrangement joins TRBV7-9 to TRBJ1-2; TRBD1 might be the D (5 bases). Per germline, CDR1 SEHNR and CDR2 FQNEAQ (reference sequence). Trimming shortened V by 3 bases and J by 8 bases, and 13 bases separated the two germline ends. The CDR3 covers 13 residues. CDR3 region: CASSFELRVGYTF. The CDR3 DNA sequence: TGTGCCAGCAGCTTCGAACTCAGGGTCGGCTACACCTTC. The entire variable domain, with the rest obtained from reference TRBV7-9 and TRBJ1-2, is as follows: DTGVSQNPRHKITKRGQNVTFRCDPISEHNRLYWYRQTLGQGPEFLTYFQNEAQLEKSRLLSDRFSAERPKGSFSTLEIQRTEQGDSAMYLCASSFELRVGYTFGSGTRLTVV.